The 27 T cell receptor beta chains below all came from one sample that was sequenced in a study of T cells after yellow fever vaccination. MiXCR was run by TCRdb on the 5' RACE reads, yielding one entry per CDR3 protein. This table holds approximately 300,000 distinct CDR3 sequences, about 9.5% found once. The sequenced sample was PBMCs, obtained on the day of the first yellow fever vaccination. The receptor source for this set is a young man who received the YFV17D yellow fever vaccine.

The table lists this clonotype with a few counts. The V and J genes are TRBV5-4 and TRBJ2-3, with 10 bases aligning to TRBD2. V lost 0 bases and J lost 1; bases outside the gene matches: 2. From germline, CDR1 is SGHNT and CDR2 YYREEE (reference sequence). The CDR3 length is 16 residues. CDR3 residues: CASSLEAGGGTDTQYF. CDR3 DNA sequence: TGTGCCAGCAGCTTGGAAGCGGGGGGGGGCACAGATACGCAGTATTTT.

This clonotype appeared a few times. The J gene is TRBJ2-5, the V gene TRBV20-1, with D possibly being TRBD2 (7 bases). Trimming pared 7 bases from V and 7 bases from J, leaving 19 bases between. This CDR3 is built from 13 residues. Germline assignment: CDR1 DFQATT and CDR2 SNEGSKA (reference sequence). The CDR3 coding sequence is TGCAGTGTTGAAAGGGGGGGCACCGGGACCCAGTACTTC. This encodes CSVERGGTGTQYF.

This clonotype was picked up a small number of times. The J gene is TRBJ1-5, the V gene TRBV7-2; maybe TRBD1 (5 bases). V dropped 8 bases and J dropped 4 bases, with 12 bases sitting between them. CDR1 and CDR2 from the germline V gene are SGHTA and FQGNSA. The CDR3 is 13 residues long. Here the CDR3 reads CASQTDLNQPQHF. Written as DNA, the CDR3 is TGTGCCAGCCAGACAGACCTGAATCAGCCCCAGCATTTT.

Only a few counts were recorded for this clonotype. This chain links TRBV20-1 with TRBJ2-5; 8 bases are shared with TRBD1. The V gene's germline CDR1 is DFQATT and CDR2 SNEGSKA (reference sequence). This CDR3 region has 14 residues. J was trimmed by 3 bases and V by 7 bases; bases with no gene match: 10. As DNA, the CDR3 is TGCAGTGTCCACGACAGGGGCGCCGAAGAGACCCAGTACTTC. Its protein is CSVHDRGAEETQYF.

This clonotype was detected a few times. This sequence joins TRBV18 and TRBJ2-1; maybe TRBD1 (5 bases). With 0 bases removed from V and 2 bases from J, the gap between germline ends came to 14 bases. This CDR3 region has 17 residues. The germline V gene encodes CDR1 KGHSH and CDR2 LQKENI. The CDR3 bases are TGTGCCAGCTCACCACCGGGGCAGGACCTAGCCTACAATGAGCAGTTCTTC. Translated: CASSPPGQDLAYNEQFF.

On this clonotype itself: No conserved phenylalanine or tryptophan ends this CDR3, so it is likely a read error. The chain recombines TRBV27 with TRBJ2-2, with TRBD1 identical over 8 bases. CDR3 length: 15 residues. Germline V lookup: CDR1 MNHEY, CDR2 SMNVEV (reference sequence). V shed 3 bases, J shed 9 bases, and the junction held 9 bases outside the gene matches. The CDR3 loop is CASSFFDRGARELFL. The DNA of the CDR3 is TGTGCCAGCAGTTTCTTCGACAGGGGCGCCAGGGAGCTGTTTTTA.

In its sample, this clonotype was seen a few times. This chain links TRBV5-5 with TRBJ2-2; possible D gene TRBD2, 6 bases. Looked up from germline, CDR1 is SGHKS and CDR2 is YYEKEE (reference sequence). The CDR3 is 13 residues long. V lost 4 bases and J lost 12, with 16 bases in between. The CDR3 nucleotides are TGTGCCAGCAGCAATCAAACGCGGGGCAAGCTGTTTTTT. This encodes CASSNQTRGKLFF.

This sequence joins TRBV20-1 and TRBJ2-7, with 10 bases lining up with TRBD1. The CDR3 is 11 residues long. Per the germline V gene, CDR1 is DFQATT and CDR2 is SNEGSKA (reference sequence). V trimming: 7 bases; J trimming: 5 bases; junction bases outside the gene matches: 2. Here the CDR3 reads CSVGQGDEQYF. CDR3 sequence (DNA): TGCAGTGTCGGACAGGGGGACGAGCAGTACTTC.

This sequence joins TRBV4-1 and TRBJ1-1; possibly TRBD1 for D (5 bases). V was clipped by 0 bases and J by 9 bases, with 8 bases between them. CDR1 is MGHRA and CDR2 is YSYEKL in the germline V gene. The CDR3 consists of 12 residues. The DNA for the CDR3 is TGCGCCAGCAGCCAAGAGGAGGGGAAAGCTTTCTTT. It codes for CASSQEEGKAFF.

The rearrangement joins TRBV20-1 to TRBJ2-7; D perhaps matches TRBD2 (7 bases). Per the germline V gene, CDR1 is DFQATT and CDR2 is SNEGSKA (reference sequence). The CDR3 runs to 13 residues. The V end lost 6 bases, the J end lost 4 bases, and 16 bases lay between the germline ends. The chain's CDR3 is CSAARGGSYEQYF. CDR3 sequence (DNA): TGCAGTGCCGCGAGGGGGGGGTCTTACGAGCAGTACTTC.

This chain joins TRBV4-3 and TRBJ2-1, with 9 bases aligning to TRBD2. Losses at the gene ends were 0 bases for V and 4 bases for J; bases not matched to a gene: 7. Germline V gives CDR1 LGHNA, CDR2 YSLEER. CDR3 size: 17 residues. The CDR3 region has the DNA TGCGCCAGCAGCCAAGAAATCGCTAGCGGGACATACAATGAGCAGTTCTTC. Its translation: CASSQEIASGTYNEQFF.

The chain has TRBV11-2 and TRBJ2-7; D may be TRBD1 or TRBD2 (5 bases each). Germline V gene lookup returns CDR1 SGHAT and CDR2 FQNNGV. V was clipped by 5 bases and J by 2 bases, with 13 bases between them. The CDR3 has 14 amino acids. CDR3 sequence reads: CASSQGPWTYEQYV. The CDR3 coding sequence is TGTGCCAGCAGCCAGGGACCCTGGACCTACGAGCAGTACGTC.

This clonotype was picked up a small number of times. CDR3 residues: CASRATSGDTDTQYF. The CDR3 DNA sequence: TGTGCCAGCAGGGCGACTAGCGGGGACACAGATACGCAGTATTTT. V usage is TRBV6-1 and J usage is TRBJ2-3, with 11 positions matching TRBD2. V was clipped by 6 bases and J by 2 bases; unmatched bases: 4. Germline loops: CDR1 MNHNS, CDR2 SASEGT. CDR3 length: 15 residues.

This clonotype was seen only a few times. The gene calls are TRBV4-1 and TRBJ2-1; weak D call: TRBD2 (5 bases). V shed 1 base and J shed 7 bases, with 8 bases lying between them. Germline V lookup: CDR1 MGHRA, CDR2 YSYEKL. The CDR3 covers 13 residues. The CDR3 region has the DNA TGCGCCAGCAGCCAAGGGTGGGAGAATGAGCAGTTCTTC. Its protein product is CASSQGWENEQFF.

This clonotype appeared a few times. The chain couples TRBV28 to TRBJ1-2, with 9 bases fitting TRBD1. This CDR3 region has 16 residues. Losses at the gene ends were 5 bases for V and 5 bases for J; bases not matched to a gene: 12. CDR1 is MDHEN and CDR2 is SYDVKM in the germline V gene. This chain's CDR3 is CASSVQGALGRYGYTF. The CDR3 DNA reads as TGTGCCAGCAGTGTACAGGGGGCGCTGGGGCGGTATGGCTACACCTTC.

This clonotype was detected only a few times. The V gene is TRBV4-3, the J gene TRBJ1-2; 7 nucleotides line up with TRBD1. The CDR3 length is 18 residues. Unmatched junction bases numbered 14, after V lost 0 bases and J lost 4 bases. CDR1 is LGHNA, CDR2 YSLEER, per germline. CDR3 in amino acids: CASSQETPKGARRYGYTF. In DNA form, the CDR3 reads TGCGCCAGCAGCCAAGAAACTCCCAAGGGGGCTAGGCGCTATGGCTACACCTTC.

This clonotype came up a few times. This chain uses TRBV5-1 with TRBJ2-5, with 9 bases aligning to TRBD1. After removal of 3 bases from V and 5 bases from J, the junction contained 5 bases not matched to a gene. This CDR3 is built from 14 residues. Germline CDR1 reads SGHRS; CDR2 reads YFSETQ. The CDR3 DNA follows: TGCGCCAGCAGCTCGGGACAGGGCATTGAGACCCAGTACTTC. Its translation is CASSSGQGIETQYF.

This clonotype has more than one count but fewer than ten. This CDR3 reads CASGFTQNSKQYF. The CDR3 nucleotides are TGTGCTAGTGGTTTCACACAGAACTCCAAGCAGTACTTC. This sequence joins TRBV12-5 and TRBJ2-7, with D uncertain. The CDR3 is made up of 13 amino acids. CDR1 is LGHNT, CDR2 FRNRAP, per germline. V dropped 3 bases and J dropped 8 bases, with 14 bases sitting between them.

CDR3 region: CASSQGWTLSQTQDLNTGELFF. The CDR3, as DNA: TGCGCCAGCAGCCAAGGCTGGACGCTCTCCCAGACACAGGATCTGAACACCGGGGAGCTGTTTTTT. The V call is TRBV4-1, the J call TRBJ2-2; a weak D match, TRBD1 (5 bases). Germline assignment: CDR1 MGHRA and CDR2 YSYEKL. CDR3 length: 22 residues. With 1 base removed from V and 1 base from J, the gap between germline ends came to 28 bases.

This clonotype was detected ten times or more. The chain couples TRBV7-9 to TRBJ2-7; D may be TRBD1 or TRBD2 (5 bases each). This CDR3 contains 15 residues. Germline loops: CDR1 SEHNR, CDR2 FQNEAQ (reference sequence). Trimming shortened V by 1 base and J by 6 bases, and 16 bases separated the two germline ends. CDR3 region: CASSLVRGPLGEQYV. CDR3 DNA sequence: TGTGCCAGCAGCTTAGTTAGGGGCCCACTAGGCGAGCAGTACGTC.

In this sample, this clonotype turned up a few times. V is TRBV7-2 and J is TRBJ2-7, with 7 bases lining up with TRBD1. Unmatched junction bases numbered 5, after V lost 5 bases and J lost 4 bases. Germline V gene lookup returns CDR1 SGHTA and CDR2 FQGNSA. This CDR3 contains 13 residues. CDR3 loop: CASSPRTGYEQYV. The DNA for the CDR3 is TGTGCCAGCAGCCCGCGGACAGGTTACGAGCAGTACGTC.

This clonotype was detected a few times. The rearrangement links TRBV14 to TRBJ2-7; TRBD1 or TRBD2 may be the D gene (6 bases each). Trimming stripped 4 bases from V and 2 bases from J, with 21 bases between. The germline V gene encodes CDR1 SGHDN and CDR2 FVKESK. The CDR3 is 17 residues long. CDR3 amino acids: CASSRILRGLSTYEQYV. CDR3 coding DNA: TGTGCCAGCAGCCGAATCCTCAGGGGACTTTCTACCTACGAGCAGTACGTC.

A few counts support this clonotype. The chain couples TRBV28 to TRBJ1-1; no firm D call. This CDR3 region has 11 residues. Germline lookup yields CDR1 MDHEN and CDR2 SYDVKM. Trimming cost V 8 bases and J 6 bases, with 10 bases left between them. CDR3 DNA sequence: TGTGCCAGCCAGAAGGTTCCTGAAGCTTTCTTT. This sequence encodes CASQKVPEAFF.

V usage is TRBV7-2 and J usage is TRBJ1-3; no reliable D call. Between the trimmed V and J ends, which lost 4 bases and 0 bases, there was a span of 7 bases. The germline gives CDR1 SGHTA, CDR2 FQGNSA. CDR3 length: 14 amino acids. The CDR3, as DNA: TGTGCCAGCAGCTCCATCTACTCTGGAAACACCATATATTTT. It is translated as CASSSIYSGNTIYF.

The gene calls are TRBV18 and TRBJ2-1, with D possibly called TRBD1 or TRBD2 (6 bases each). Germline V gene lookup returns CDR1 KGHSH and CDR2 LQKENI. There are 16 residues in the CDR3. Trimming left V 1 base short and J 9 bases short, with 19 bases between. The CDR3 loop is CASSPLESRSGAEQFF. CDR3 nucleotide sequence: TGTGCCAGCTCACCACTAGAGTCGCGGTCGGGGGCTGAGCAGTTCTTC.

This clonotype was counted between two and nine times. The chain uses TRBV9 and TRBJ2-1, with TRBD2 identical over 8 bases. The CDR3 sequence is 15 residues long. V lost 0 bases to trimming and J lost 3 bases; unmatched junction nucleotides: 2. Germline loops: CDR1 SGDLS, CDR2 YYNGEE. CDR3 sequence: CASSVDGGDYNEQFF. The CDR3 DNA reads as TGTGCCAGCAGCGTAGACGGGGGGGACTACAATGAGCAGTTCTTC.

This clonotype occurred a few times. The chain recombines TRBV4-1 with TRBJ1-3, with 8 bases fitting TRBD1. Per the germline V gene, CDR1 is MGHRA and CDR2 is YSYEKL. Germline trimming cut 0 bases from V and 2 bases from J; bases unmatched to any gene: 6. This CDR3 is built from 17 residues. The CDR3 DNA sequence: TGCGCCAGCAGCCAAGATAGGGACAGGAATGCTGGAAACACCATATATTTT. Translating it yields CASSQDRDRNAGNTIYF.